Presented here are 21 T cell receptor beta chains from one specimen sequenced in a study of OX40 agonist ivuxolimab in advanced cancers. Using immunoSEQ multiplex PCR, the repertoire was profiled, and TCRdb retains in-frame clones only, with some absent. The sample consists of about 34,000 clones, around 84% of them appearing once. The sample was CD4+ or CD8+ T cells sorted from blood, taken in a trial of the OX40 agonist ivuxolimab. These receptors were obtained from an adult with an advanced solid tumor such as melanoma, head and neck, liver or kidney cancer.

The rearrangement joins TRBV19 to TRBJ1-4, with D possibly TRBD1 on 6 matching bases. The germline V gene has CDR1 LNHDA and CDR2 SQIVND (reference sequence). The CDR3 is 14 amino acids. V was clipped by 5 bases and J by 3 bases, with 10 bases between them. The chain's CDR3 is CASSPDSANEKLFF. CDR3 nucleotides: TGTGCCAGTAGTCCGGACAGTGCTAATGAAAAACTGTTTTTT.

In its sample, this clone ranks as medium-sized (0.01 to 0.1%). The V call is TRBV6-5, the J call TRBJ1-6; no reliable D call. CDR3 length: 13 residues. Germline assignment: CDR1 MNHEY and CDR2 SVGAGI. V was pared by 4 bases and J by 8 bases, with 9 bases between. Written as DNA, the CDR3 is TGTGCCAGCAGTTCAGAGAGGGATTCACCCCTCCACTTT. Translated, it gives CASSSERDSPLHF.

V gene TRBV2 combines with J gene TRBJ1-4; tentatively, D is TRBD1 (5 bases). CDR3 size: 15 residues. Germline CDR1 and CDR2: SNHLY and FYNNEI. V lost 2 bases, J lost 7 bases, and 14 bases lay in between. CDR3 DNA: TGTGCCAGCAGTGAAACCAAGGGGCGGGGTGAAAAACTGTTTTTT. Translated, it gives CASSETKGRGEKLFF.

This clone has only a few counts. The gene calls are TRBV29-1 and TRBJ2-7; 8 nucleotides align to TRBD2. This CDR3 is 12 amino acids long. The V gene's germline CDR1 is SQVTM and CDR2 ANQGSEA. V lost 6 bases and J lost 6; bases outside the gene matches: 7. The CDR3 is CSVKEAGAEQYF. CDR3 coding DNA: TGCAGCGTCAAAGAAGCGGGGGCCGAGCAGTACTTC.

The gene calls are TRBV5-1 and TRBJ2-5; 12 bases align to TRBD2. In germline, CDR1 is SGHRS, CDR2 YFSETQ. The CDR3 covers 16 residues. J was trimmed by 2 bases and V by 0 bases; bases with no gene match: 2. The CDR3 region is CASSLDGLAGQETQYF. The DNA of the CDR3 is TGCGCCAGCAGCTTGGATGGACTAGCGGGGCAAGAGACCCAGTACTTC.

The chain couples TRBV18 to TRBJ1-1; D is undetermined. There are 14 residues in the CDR3. Looked up from germline, CDR1 is KGHSH and CDR2 is LQKENI. Between the trimmed V and J ends, which lost 2 bases and 4 bases, there was a span of 11 bases. The CDR3 is CASSPSKPGTEAFF. The CDR3, as DNA: TGTGCCAGCTCACCATCGAAACCCGGCACTGAAGCTTTCTTT.

The chain has TRBV28 and TRBJ1-5, with D possibly matching TRBD1 (5 bases). The CDR3 has 15 amino acids. V lost 5 bases, J lost 7 bases, and 18 bases lay in between. Germline values: CDR1 MDHEN, CDR2 SYDVKM. The CDR3 coding sequence is TGTGCCAGCAGTCCCAGGGTCGCTAGCATCCAGCCCCAGCATTTT. Its protein is CASSPRVASIQPQHF. The whole variable domain, filled in from reference TRBV28 and TRBJ1-5, reads DVKVTQSSRYLVKRTGEKVFLECVQDMDHENMFWYRQDPGLGLRLIYFSYDVKMKEKGDIPEGYSVSREKKERFSLILESASTNQTSMYLCASSPRVASIQPQHFGDGTRLSIL.

V gene TRBV11-2 combines with J gene TRBJ2-5; perhaps TRBD2 as D (7 bases). Germline V gives CDR1 SGHAT, CDR2 FQNNGV. V lost 1 base, J lost 5 bases, and 17 bases lay in between. This CDR3 spans 16 amino acids. CDR3 coding DNA: TGTGCCAGCAGCTTAGGGCCTCGGGGGGCTGGGGAGACCCAGTACTTC. It yields the protein CASSLGPRGAGETQYF. Full variable domain (remainder filled in from reference TRBV11-2 and TRBJ2-5): EAGVAQSPRYKIIEKRQSVAFWCNPISGHATLYWYQQILGQGPKLLIQFQNNGVVDDSQLPKDRFSAERLKGVDSTLKIQPAKLEDSAVYLCASSLGPRGAGETQYFGPGTRLLVL.

V is TRBV7-9 and J is TRBJ1-4; 7 nucleotides align to TRBD1. Trimming took 1 base from V and 4 from J; bases not matched to a gene: 12. Germline loops: CDR1 SEHNR, CDR2 FQNEAQ (reference sequence). The CDR3 runs 18 residues. The CDR3, as DNA: TGTGCCAGCAGCTTAGGATGGCCGTCGGACAGGAATAATGAAAAACTGTTTTTT. This encodes CASSLGWPSDRNNEKLFF.

In the case of this clone: At the DNA level, this CDR3 is encoded by other sequences in the same sample as well. V usage is TRBV7-2 and J usage is TRBJ2-5, with 7 bases lining up with TRBD1. The CDR3 totals 16 residues. Trimming at V came to 5 bases and at J to 4 bases, leaving 13 bases not matched to a gene. Germline V gene data show CDR1 as SGHTA and CDR2 as FQGNSA. The CDR3 coding sequence is TGTGCCAGCAGCCCTTACTCAGGGACAGAGGGAGAGACCCAGTACTTC. It translates to CASSPYSGTEGETQYF.

The chain joins TRBV11-2 to TRBJ1-1; TRBD1 matches at 7 bases. This CDR3 contains 14 residues. Per germline, CDR1 SGHAT and CDR2 FQNNGV. V shed 4 bases, J shed 4 bases, and the junction held 6 bases outside the gene matches. CDR3 coding DNA: TGTGCCAGCAGCTCCAGGGGGAAGGTCACTGAAGCTTTCTTT. As protein: CASSSRGKVTEAFF.

The CDR3 DNA follows: TGCAGCGTTGACGGGGGAGAGACAGATACGCAGTATTTT. This sequence encodes CSVDGGETDTQYF. This chain links TRBV29-1 with TRBJ2-3; a possible D gene is TRBD2 (6 bases). CDR1 is SQVTM, CDR2 ANQGSEA, per germline. The ends were cut back, 3 bases at V and 3 bases at J, with 10 bases in the middle. CDR3 length equals 13 residues.

The genes are TRBV7-3 and TRBJ2-1; 8 positions agree with TRBD2. This CDR3 contains 13 residues. V trimming: 3 bases; J trimming: 11 bases; junction bases outside the gene matches: 6. Germline V gene data show CDR1 as SGHTA and CDR2 as FQGTGA. The DNA for the CDR3 is TGTGCCAGCAGCTTGGAAGAGCGGGGGAAGCAGTTCTTC. Residues: CASSLEERGKQFF.

The rearrangement uses TRBV7-2 and TRBJ2-1; D unclear. Germline values: CDR1 SGHTA, CDR2 FQGNSA. The CDR3 loop spans 12 amino acids. Trimming took 5 bases from V and 9 from J, leaving 11 bases between them. CDR3 region: CASSQAFAEQFF. The DNA for the CDR3 is TGTGCCAGCAGCCAGGCATTTGCTGAGCAGTTCTTC.

The CDR3, as DNA: TGTGCCAGCAGCGCCTATCTAAGTAGCACAGATACGCAGTATTTT. It specifies CASSAYLSSTDTQYF. This chain joins TRBV5-8 and TRBJ2-3; the D is unclear. The CDR3 is 15 residues long. CDR1 is SGHTS and CDR2 is YDEGEE in the germline V gene. The V and J ends lost 4 bases and 0 bases respectively, with 12 bases between them.

The CDR3 loop is CASSQEPTSGLADTQYF. CDR3 bases: TGCGCCAGCAGCCAAGAGCCAACTAGCGGTCTTGCAGATACGCAGTATTTT. The rearrangement links TRBV4-1 to TRBJ2-3; 8 bases match TRBD2. The germline CDR1 and CDR2 sequences are MGHRA and YSYEKL. The CDR3 totals 17 residues. Trimming took 0 bases from V and 4 from J; bases not matched to a gene: 9.

The rearrangement joins TRBV10-3 to TRBJ1-6; D gene unclear. CDR3 length: 13 residues. V lost 7 bases and J lost 5, with 9 bases in between. CDR1 and CDR2 from the germline V gene are ENHRY and SYGVKD. This chain's CDR3 is CAITPNHNSPLHF. In nucleotides, the CDR3 is TGTGCCATCACCCCTAACCATAATTCACCCCTCCACTTT.

The chain links TRBV28 to TRBJ1-4; no clear D gene. The germline V and J ends were trimmed by 3 bases and 4 bases, with 9 bases remaining between them. Germline V CDR1 and CDR2: MDHEN, SYDVKM. CDR3 size: 14 residues. The CDR3 reads CASSLSEYNEKLFF. CDR3 coding DNA: TGTGCCAGCAGTTTGTCAGAGTATAATGAAAAACTGTTTTTT.

This chain links TRBV5-1 with TRBJ2-1; no definite D call. CDR1 and CDR2 (germline): SGHRS, YFSETQ. The length of the CDR3 is 13 residues. Deletions cut 1 base from V and 7 bases from J, with 9 bases between. DNA of the CDR3: TGCGCCAGCAGCTTGAGTGTGTTGAATGAGCAGTTCTTC. This sequence encodes CASSLSVLNEQFF.

V and J are TRBV6-5 and TRBJ1-3; D gene ambiguous. V lost 5 bases, J lost 8 bases, and 7 bases lay in between. Germline CDR1 reads MNHEY; CDR2 reads SVGAGI. The CDR3 sequence is 11 residues long. The chain's CDR3 is CASSLGHTIYF. CDR3 coding DNA: TGTGCCAGCAGTCTCGGACACACCATATATTTT.

This clone was found once. This chain uses TRBV11-1 with TRBJ2-5, with 8 bases identical to TRBD1. CDR1 SGHAT and CDR2 FQDESV come from the germline V gene (reference sequence). This CDR3 region has 14 residues. Germline trimming cut 5 bases from V and 5 bases from J; bases unmatched to any gene: 7. CDR3 coding DNA: TGTGCCAGCAGCCACGGACAGGGCAGCGAGACCCAGTACTTC. Translation gives CASSHGQGSETQYF.